This T cell receptor (beta chain) appears in the sequencing data of a study of shared clonotypes between healthy human individuals. Deep was the level used in running the assay. TCRdb keeps only in-frame clones here, not all; method: immunoSEQ multiplex PCR. The sample consists of about half a million clones, roughly 80% of them appearing once. The specimen sequenced was PBMCs. The receptor was isolated from a woman aged 40 to 50 in good health. Some clones in this sample may be carry-over from other donors' samples.

DNA for the CDR3: TGTGCCAGCAGTCAAGGATCAGATACGCAGTATTTT. As protein: CASSQGSDTQYF. The genes are TRBV6-6 and TRBJ2-3; no clear D gene. Trimming removed 5 bases at V and 4 bases at J, with 7 bases between. CDR3 length: 12 amino acids. Germline CDR1 is MNHNY and CDR2 is SVGAGI (reference sequence).